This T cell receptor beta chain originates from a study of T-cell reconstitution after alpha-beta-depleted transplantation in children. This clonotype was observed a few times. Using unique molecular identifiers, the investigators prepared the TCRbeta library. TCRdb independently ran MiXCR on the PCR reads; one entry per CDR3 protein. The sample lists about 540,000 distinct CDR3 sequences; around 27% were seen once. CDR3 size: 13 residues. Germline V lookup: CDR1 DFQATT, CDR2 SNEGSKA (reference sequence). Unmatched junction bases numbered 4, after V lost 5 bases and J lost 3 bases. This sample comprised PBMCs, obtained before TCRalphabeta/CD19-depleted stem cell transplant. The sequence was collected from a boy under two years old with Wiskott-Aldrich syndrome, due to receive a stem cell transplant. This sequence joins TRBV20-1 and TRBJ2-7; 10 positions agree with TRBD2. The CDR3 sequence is CSAGIAGGYEQYF. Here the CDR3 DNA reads TGCAGTGCTGGAATAGCGGGAGGCTACGAGCAGTACTTC.